Included here is one T cell receptor beta chain sequence, with context. The germline V and J ends were trimmed by 7 bases and 8 bases, with 20 bases remaining between them. The CDR3 is 14 amino acids. From germline, CDR1 is MGHDK and CDR2 SYGVNS. These data originate in a study of T cell responses to AZD1222 COVID-19 vaccine. Method: immunoSEQ multiplex PCR; TCRdb's copy keeps in-frame clones and lacks some. Of around 66,000 clones detected, more than 75% appear once; the ten largest clones hold around 15%. This chain uses TRBV25-1 with TRBJ1-2, with D possibly TRBD1 on 5 matching bases. This sequence originates from an adult in good health. Here the sequenced sample was peripheral blood, taken on day 0 of AZD1222 vaccination. CDR3 nucleotides: TGTGCCAGCAACCCATACGGGCGTCAGGGAGGCTACACCTTC. Encoded protein: CASNPYGRQGGYTF.